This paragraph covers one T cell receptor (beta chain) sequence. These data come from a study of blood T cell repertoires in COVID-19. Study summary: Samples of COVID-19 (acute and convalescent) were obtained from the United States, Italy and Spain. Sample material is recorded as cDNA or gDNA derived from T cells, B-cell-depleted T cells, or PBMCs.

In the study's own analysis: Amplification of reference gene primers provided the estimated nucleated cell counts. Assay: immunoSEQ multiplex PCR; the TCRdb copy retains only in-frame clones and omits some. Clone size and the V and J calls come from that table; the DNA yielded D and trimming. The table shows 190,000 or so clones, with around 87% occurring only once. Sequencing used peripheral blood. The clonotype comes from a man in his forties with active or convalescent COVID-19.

CDR3 region: CSARAVDEQFF. In DNA form, the CDR3 reads TGCAGTGCTAGGGCCGTTGATGAGCAGTTCTTC. The rearrangement links TRBV20-1 to TRBJ2-1, with D unresolved. Trimming took off 3 bases at V and 8 bases at J, with 8 bases between the two ends. The V gene's germline CDR1 is DFQATT and CDR2 SNEGSKA (reference sequence). This CDR3 has 11 residues.